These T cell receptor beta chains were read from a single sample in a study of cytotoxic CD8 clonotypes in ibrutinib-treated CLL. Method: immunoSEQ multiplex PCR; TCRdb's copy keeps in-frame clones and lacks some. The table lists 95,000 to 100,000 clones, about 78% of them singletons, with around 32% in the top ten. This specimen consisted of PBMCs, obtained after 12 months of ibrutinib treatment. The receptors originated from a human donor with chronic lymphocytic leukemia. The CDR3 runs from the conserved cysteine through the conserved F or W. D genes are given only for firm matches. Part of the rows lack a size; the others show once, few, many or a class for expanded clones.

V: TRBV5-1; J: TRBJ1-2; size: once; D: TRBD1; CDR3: CASSLGQGAYGYTF; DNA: TGCGCCAGCAGCTTGGGCCAGGGGGCCTATGGCTACACCTTC
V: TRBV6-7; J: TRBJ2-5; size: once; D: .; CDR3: CAHRDFRAFQETQYF; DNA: TGTGCCCACCGGGACTTCCGGGCCTTCCAAGAGACCCAGTACTTC
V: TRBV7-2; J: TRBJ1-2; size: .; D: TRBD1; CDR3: CASSSGQGSGGYTF; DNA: TGTGCCAGCAGCTCGGGACAGGGCTCCGGAGGCTACACCTTC
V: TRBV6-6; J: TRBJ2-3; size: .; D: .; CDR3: CASRGDTDTQYF; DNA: TGTGCCTCCAGGGGAGACACAGATACGCAGTATTTT
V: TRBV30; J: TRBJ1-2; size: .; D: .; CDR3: CAWAQFGGGYTF; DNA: TGTGCCTGGGCTCAGTTCGGGGGCGGCTACACCTTC
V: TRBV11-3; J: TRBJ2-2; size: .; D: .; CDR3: CASSLDLAPGTGELFF; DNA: TGTGCCAGCAGCTTAGACTTGGCTCCGGGCACCGGGGAGCTGTTTTTT
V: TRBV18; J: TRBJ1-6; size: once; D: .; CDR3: CASSPAGINSPLHF; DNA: TGTGCCAGCTCACCAGCAGGGATCAATTCACCCCTCCACTTT
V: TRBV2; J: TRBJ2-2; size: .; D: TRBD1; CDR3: CASSDPTGGFTGELFF; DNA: TGTGCCAGCAGTGACCCGACAGGGGGCTTCACCGGGGAGCTGTTTTTT
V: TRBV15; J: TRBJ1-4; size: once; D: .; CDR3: CATSRDLQLYGEKLFF; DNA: TGTGCCACCAGCAGAGATTTGCAGCTTTACGGAGAAAAACTGTTTTTT
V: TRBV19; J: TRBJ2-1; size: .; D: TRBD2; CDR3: CASSIQRGGYEQFF; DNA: TGTGCCAGTAGTATCCAGCGGGGGGGCTATGAGCAGTTCTTC
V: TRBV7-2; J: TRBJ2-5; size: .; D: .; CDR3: CASSLVHVGPQETQYF; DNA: TGTGCCAGCAGCTTAGTTCACGTGGGACCCCAAGAGACCCAGTACTTC
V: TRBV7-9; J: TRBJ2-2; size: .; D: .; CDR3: CASSLEEVGELFF; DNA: TGTGCCAGCAGCTTAGAAGAGGTCGGGGAGCTGTTTTTT
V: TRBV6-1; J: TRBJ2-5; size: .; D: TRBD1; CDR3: CASNFDRGETQYF; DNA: TGTGCCAGCAACTTCGACAGGGGTGAGACCCAGTACTTC
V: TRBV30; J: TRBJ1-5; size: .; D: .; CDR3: CAWKGQGRSNQPQHF; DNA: TGTGCCTGGAAGGGGCAGGGTAGAAGCAATCAGCCCCAGCATTTT
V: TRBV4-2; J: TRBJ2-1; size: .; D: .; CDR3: CASSQTGSSYNEQFF; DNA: TGTGCCAGCAGCCAAACGGGCAGCTCCTACAATGAGCAGTTCTTC
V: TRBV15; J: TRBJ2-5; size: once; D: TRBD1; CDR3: CATSRGQQETQYF; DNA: TGTGCCACCAGCAGGGGACAGCAAGAGACCCAGTACTTC
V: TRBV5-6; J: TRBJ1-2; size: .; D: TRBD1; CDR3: CASSLWDRVFHGYTF; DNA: TGTGCCAGCAGCTTGTGGGACAGGGTGTTCCATGGCTACACCTTC
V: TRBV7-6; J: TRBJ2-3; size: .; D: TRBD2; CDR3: CASSLGAGGADTQYF; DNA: TGTGCCAGCAGCTTAGGAGCGGGGGGGGCAGATACGCAGTATTTT
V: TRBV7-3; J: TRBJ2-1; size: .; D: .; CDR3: CASSPLAGAYLVNEQFF; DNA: TGTGCCAGCAGCCCTTTGGCGGGCGCCTATCTCGTCAATGAGCAGTTCTTC
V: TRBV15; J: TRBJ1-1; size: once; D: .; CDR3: CATGWDRNTEAFF; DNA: TGTGCCACGGGGTGGGACCGAAACACTGAAGCTTTCTTT
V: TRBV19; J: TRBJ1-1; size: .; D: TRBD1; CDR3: CATRQGGRMNTEAFF; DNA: TGTGCCACTCGACAGGGGGGACGTATGAACACTGAAGCTTTCTTT
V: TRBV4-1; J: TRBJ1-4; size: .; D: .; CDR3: CASSTPNEKLFF; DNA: TGCGCCAGCAGTACACCCAATGAAAAACTGTTTTTT
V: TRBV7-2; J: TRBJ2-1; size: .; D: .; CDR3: CASSGSSYNEQFF; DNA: TGTGCCAGCAGCGGGAGCTCCTACAATGAGCAGTTCTTC
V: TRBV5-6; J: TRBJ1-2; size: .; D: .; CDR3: CASSRAGGQGYGYTF; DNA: TGTGCCAGCAGCCGTGCCGGGGGGCAGGGGTATGGCTACACCTTC
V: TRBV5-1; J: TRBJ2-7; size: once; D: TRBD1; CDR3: CASSYRQGEDEQYF; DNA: TGCGCCAGCAGCTACAGACAGGGGGAGGACGAGCAGTACTTC
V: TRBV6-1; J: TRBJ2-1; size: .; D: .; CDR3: CASSESDWFEEEQFF; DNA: TGTGCCAGCAGTGAGTCAGATTGGTTTGAGGAGGAGCAGTTCTTC
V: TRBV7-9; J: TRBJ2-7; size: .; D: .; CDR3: CASSWTGVDEQYF; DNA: TGTGCCAGCAGCTGGACGGGGGTGGACGAGCAGTACTTC
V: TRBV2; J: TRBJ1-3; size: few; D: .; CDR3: CASSDARLSGNTIYF; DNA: TGTGCCAGCAGTGATGCCAGGCTCTCTGGAAACACCATATATTTT
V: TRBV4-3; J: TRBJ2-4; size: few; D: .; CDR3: CASSPGVENIQYF; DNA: TGCGCCAGCAGCCCCGGGGTTGAAAACATTCAGTACTTC
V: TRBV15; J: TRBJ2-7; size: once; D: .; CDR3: CATSTRDQTYEQYF; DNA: TGTGCCACCAGCACCCGGGACCAAACCTACGAGCAGTACTTC
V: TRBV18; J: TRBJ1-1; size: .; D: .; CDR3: CASSYGPTEAFF; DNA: TGTGCCAGCTCATACGGGCCCACTGAAGCTTTCTTT
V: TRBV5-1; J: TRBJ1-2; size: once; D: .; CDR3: CASSLGAPYGYTF; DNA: TGCGCCAGCAGCTTGGGGGCTCCGTATGGCTACACCTTC
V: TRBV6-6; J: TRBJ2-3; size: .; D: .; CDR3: CASSSRDTQYF; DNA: TGTGCCAGCAGTTCACGAGATACGCAGTATTTT
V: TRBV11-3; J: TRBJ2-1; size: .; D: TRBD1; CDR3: CASSDRETYNEQFF; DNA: TGTGCCAGCAGCGACAGGGAAACCTACAATGAGCAGTTCTTC
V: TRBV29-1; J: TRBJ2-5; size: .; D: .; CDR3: CSVWGRGETQYF; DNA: TGCAGCGTTTGGGGCAGGGGAGAGACCCAGTACTTC
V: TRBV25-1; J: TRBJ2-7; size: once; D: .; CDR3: CASSDTGITYEQYF; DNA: TGTGCCAGCAGTGACACGGGGATAACCTACGAGCAGTACTTC
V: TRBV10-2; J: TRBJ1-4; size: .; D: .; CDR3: CASRQGGEKLFF; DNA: TGCGCCAGCAGACAGGGAGGTGAAAAACTGTTTTTT
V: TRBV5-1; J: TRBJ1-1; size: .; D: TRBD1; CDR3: CASRRTQGADTEAFF; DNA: TGCGCCAGCAGAAGAACCCAGGGGGCGGACACTGAAGCTTTCTTT
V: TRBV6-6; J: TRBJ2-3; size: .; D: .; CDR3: CASRGFSTDTQYF; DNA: TGTGCCAGCAGAGGGTTCAGCACAGATACGCAGTATTTT
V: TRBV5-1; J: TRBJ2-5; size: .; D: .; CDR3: CASMYPGETQYF; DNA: TGCGCCAGCATGTACCCGGGGGAGACCCAGTACTTC
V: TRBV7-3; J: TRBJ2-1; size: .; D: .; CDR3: CASSPGLAYNEQFF; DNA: TGTGCCAGCAGCCCTGGACTCGCCTACAATGAGCAGTTCTTC
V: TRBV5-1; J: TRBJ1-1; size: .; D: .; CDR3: CASSPGSTEAFF; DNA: TGCGCCAGCAGCCCCGGGAGCACTGAAGCTTTCTTT
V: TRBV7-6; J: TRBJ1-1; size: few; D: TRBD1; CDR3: CASSAGTVNTEAFF; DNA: TGTGCCAGCAGCGCCGGGACAGTGAACACTGAAGCTTTCTTT
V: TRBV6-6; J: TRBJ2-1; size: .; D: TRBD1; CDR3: CASSYPGQGYNEQFF; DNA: TGTGCCAGCAGTTACCCGGGACAGGGATACAATGAGCAGTTCTTC
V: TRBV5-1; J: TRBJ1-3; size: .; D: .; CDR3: CASSLAGGKGTAGNTIYF; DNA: TGCGCCAGCAGCTTGGCCGGGGGGAAAGGGACGGCGGGAAACACCATATATTTT
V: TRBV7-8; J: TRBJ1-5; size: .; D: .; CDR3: CASSQQGLSNQPQHF; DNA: TGTGCCAGCAGCCAACAGGGTCTAAGCAATCAGCCCCAGCATTTT
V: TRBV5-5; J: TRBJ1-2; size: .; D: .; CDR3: CASSINPGSGGYTF; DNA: TGTGCCAGCAGCATAAACCCAGGGTCGGGTGGCTACACCTTC
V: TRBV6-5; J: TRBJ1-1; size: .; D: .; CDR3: CASSRRGGNTEAFF; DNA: TGTGCCAGCAGTAGGAGGGGGGGGAACACTGAAGCTTTCTTT
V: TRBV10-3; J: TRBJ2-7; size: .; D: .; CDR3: CAAQTGGTYEQYF; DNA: TGTGCCGCCCAGACGGGCGGGACTTACGAGCAGTACTTC
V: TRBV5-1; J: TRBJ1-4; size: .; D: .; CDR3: CASSLSTANEKLFF; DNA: TGCGCCAGCAGCTTGTCGACAGCTAATGAAAAACTGTTTTTT
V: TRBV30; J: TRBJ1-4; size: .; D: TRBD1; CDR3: CAWSDGGTVSEKLFF; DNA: TGTGCCTGGAGTGACGGGGGGACAGTAAGTGAAAAACTGTTTTTT
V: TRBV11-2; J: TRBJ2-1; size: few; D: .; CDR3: CASSLAPPSYNEQFF; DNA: TGTGCCAGCAGCTTAGCACCCCCTTCCTACAATGAGCAGTTCTTC
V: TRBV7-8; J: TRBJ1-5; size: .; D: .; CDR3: CASSLVGQPQHF; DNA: TGTGCCAGCAGCTTAGTGGGTCAGCCCCAGCATTTT